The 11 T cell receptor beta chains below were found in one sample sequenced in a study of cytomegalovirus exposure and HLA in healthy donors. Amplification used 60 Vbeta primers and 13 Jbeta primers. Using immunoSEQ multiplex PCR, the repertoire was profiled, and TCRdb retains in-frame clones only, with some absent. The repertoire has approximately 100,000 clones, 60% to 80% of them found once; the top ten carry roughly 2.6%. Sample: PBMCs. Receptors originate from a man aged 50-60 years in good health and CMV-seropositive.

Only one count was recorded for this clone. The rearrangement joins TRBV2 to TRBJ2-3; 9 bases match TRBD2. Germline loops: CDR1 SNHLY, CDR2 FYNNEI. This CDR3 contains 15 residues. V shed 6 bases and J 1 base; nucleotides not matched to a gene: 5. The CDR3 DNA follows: TGTGCCAGCAGCGCGGGGGGGCAGGGCACAGATACGCAGTATTTT. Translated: CASSAGGQGTDTQYF.

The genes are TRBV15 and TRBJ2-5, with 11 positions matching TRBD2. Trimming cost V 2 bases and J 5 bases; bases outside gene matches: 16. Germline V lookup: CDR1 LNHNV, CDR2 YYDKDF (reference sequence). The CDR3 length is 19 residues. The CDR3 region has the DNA TGTGCCACCAGCAGATCCGCCCCCGGGACTAGCGGACTTGGGGAGACCCAGTACTTC. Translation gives CATSRSAPGTSGLGETQYF. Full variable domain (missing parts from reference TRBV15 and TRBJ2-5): DAMVIQNPRYQVTQFGKPVTLSCSQTLNHNVMYWYQQKSSQAPKLLFHYYDKDFNNEADTPDNFQSRRPNTSFCFLDIRSPGLGDTAMYLCATSRSAPGTSGLGETQYFGPGTRLLVL.

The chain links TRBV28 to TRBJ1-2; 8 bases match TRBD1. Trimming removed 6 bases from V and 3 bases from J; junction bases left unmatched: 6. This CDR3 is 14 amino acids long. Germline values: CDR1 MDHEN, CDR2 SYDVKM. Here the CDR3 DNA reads TGTGCCAGCAGCCCTGGGGACAGGTACTATGGCTACACCTTC. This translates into CASSPGDRYYGYTF.

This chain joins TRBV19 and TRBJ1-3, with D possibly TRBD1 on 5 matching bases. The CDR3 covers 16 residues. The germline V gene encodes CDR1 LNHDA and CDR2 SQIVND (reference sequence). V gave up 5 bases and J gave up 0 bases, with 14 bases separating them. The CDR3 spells CASSPSTVFSGNTIYF. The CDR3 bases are TGTGCCAGTAGTCCGTCGACAGTTTTCTCTGGAAACACCATATATTTT.

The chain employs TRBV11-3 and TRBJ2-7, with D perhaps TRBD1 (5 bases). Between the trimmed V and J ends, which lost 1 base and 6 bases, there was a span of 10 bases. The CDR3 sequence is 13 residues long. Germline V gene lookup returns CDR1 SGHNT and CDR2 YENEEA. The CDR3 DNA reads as TGTGCCAGCAGCTTAGGACAGTTGGGCGAGCAGTACTTC. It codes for CASSLGQLGEQYF.

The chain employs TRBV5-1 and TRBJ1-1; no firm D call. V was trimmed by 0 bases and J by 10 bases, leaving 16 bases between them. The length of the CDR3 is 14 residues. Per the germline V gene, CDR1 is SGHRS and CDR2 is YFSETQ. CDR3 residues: CASSLDDVSGRAFF. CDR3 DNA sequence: TGCGCCAGCAGCTTGGATGATGTGAGCGGGAGAGCTTTCTTT.

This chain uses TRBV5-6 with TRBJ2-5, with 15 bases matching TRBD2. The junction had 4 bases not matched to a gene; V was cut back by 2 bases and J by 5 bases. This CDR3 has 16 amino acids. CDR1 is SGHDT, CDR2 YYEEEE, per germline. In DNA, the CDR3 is TGTGCCAGCAGCTTCGGGACTAGCGGGGGGACGGAGACCCAGTACTTC. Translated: CASSFGTSGGTETQYF.

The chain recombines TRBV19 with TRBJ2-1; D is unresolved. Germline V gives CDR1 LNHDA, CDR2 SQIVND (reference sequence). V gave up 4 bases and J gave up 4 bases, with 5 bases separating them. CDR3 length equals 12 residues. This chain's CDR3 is CASSTLYNEQFF. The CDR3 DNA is TGTGCCAGTAGTACCCTTTACAATGAGCAGTTCTTC.

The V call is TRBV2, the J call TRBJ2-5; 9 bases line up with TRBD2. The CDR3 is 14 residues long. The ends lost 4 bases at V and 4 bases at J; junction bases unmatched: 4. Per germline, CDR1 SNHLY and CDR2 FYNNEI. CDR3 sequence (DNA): TGTGCCAGCAGTGTCCTGACTAGCGGAGAGACCCAGTACTTC. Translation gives CASSVLTSGETQYF.

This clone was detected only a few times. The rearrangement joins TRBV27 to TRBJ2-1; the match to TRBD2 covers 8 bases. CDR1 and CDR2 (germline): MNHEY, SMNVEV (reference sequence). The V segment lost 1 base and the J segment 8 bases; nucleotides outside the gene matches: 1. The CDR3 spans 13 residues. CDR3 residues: CASSLLTSDEQFF. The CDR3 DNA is TGTGCCAGCAGTTTATTGACTAGCGATGAGCAGTTCTTC.

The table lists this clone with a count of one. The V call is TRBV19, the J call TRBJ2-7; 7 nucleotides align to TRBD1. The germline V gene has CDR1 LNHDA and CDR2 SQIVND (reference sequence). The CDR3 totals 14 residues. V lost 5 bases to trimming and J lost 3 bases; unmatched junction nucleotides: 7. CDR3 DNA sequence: TGTGCCAGTAGTTCCGGACAGGTCCACTACGAGCAGTACTTC. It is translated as CASSSGQVHYEQYF.